Presented here are 23 T cell receptor beta chains from one specimen sequenced in a study of cytomegalovirus exposure and HLA in healthy donors. TCRdb's table, derived via immunoSEQ multiplex PCR, lists solely in-frame clones and lacks some. Among about 260,000 clones listed, roughly 88% were seen once. The specimen was PBMCs. The source of these receptors is a woman aged 25 to 39 in good health and CMV-seronegative.

This chain uses TRBV29-1 with TRBJ2-1; D not resolved. Trimming pared 1 base from V and 8 bases from J, leaving 9 bases between. Germline V gives CDR1 SQVTM, CDR2 ANQGSEA. The CDR3 has 12 amino acids. CDR3 in amino acids: CSVEGIRDEQFF. The CDR3 DNA is TGCAGCGTTGAAGGCATCCGGGATGAGCAGTTCTTC.

The J gene is TRBJ2-3, the V gene TRBV5-4, with D perhaps matching TRBD2 (7 bases). Germline V gives CDR1 SGHNT, CDR2 YYREEE (reference sequence). Trimming removed 1 base from V and 5 bases from J, with 11 bases in between. The CDR3 has 14 residues. In DNA, the CDR3 is TGTGCCAGCAGCTTGTGGAGGGGGGGAGATACGCAGTATTTT. Translating gives CASSLWRGGDTQYF. The variable domain in full, with the rest retrieved from reference TRBV5-4 and TRBJ2-3, is ETGVTQSPTHLIKTRGQQVTLRCSSQSGHNTVSWYQQALGQGPQFIFQYYREEENGRGNFPPRFSGLQFPNYSSELNVNALELDDSALYLCASSLWRGGDTQYFGPGTRLTVL.

The rearrangement uses TRBV15 and TRBJ1-3; tentatively, D is TRBD1 (5 bases). Germline-derived CDR1 and CDR2 are LNHNV and YYDKDF (reference sequence). Trimming pared 0 bases from V and 7 bases from J, leaving 16 bases between. CDR3 length equals 16 residues. The CDR3 coding sequence is TGTGCCACCAGCAGAGATGTTTCCGGGGGGAGGAACACCATATATTTT. Translating it yields CATSRDVSGGRNTIYF.

The chain couples TRBV7-8 to TRBJ2-7; TRBD1 might be the D (5 bases). V gave up 1 base and J gave up 1 base, with 17 bases separating them. Germline loops: CDR1 SGHVS, CDR2 FQNEAQ. The CDR3 covers 17 residues. CDR3 nucleotides: TGTGCCAGCAGCTTAGGTACTTCTAGGGGTCAATCCTACGAGCAGTACTTC. Encoded protein: CASSLGTSRGQSYEQYF.

The gene calls are TRBV9 and TRBJ2-5; 10 positions match TRBD1. The CDR3 sequence is 15 residues long. Germline V gives CDR1 SGDLS, CDR2 YYNGEE. V shed 3 bases, J shed 4 bases, and the junction held 6 bases outside the gene matches. CDR3 bases: TGTGCCAGCAGCGCTACCGGGACAGGGGTAGAGACCCAGTACTTC. As protein: CASSATGTGVETQYF.

Here the CDR3 reads CASSLEIYRDQNYNEQFF. DNA of the CDR3: TGTGCCAGCAGCTTAGAAATTTACCGGGACCAAAACTACAATGAGCAGTTCTTC. The gene calls are TRBV11-2 and TRBJ2-1; the D gene could be TRBD1 or TRBD2 (5 bases each). The CDR3 totals 18 residues. Germline V gene lookup returns CDR1 SGHAT and CDR2 FQNNGV. Trimming removed 0 bases at V and 3 bases at J, with 18 bases between.

The chain recombines TRBV30 with TRBJ2-7; maybe TRBD1 (5 bases). The germline CDR1 and CDR2 sequences are GTSNPN and SVGIG (reference sequence). The CDR3 extends over 11 amino acids. Deletions cut 3 bases from V and 6 bases from J, with 9 bases between. The CDR3 sequence: CAWSDRAEQYF. The CDR3 nucleotides are TGTGCCTGGAGCGACAGAGCCGAGCAGTACTTC.

CDR3 DNA sequence: TGTGCCACCCGCGGACCCGGGACAGGCCAATACGAGCAGTACTTC. Its protein product is CATRGPGTGQYEQYF. The chain employs TRBV7-9 and TRBJ2-7; TRBD1 agrees at 8 bases. Germline V gene data show CDR1 as SEHNR and CDR2 as FQNEAQ (reference sequence). V gave up 10 bases and J gave up 4 bases; unmatched junction bases: 15. The CDR3 has 15 residues.

V usage is TRBV7-6 and J usage is TRBJ2-5; 12 bases are shared with TRBD2. The junction had 18 bases not matched to a gene; V was cut back by 5 bases and J by 5 bases. The V gene's germline CDR1 is SGHVS and CDR2 FNYEAQ. There are 19 residues in the CDR3. CDR3 bases: TGTGCCAGCAGCAGTCCTGCGAGTAGTGAGACTAGCGGGAGCGAGACCCAGTACTTC. It codes for CASSSPASSETSGSETQYF.

This sequence joins TRBV28 and TRBJ2-7, with 8 bases matching TRBD1. Germline trimming cut 4 bases from V and 0 bases from J; bases unmatched to any gene: 2. The CDR3 extends over 14 amino acids. From germline, CDR1 is MDHEN and CDR2 SYDVKM. CDR3 sequence (DNA): TGTGCCAGCAGTTCAGGACAGGGCTCCTACGAGCAGTACTTC. Translating it yields CASSSGQGSYEQYF.

V usage is TRBV28 and J usage is TRBJ2-3; 8 positions agree with TRBD2. V lost 2 bases, J lost 0 bases, and 10 bases stayed unmatched. Germline assignment: CDR1 MDHEN and CDR2 SYDVKM. The CDR3 runs to 18 residues. The CDR3 spells CASSLPILSGGSTDTQYF. The CDR3 DNA is TGTGCCAGCAGTTTACCCATACTCAGCGGGGGTAGCACAGATACGCAGTATTTT.

The chain employs TRBV27 and TRBJ2-7; 9 nucleotides align to TRBD2. V was pared by 1 base and J by 6 bases, with 4 bases of the junction left unmatched. Germline V gives CDR1 MNHEY, CDR2 SMNVEV (reference sequence). The CDR3 is 14 amino acids. CDR3 bases: TGTGCCAGCAGTTTATTAGCGGGAGCCGGCGAGCAGTACTTC. It translates to CASSLLAGAGEQYF.

V and J are TRBV19 and TRBJ2-5; D is undetermined. V lost 4 bases and J 0 bases, leaving 6 bases between the germline ends. CDR3 length: 13 amino acids. Germline-derived CDR1 and CDR2 are LNHDA and SQIVND (reference sequence). The CDR3, as DNA: TGTGCCAGTAGTACGTGGGACCAAGAGACCCAGTACTTC. Its protein is CASSTWDQETQYF. Full variable domain (missing parts from reference TRBV19 and TRBJ2-5): DGGITQSPKYLFRKEGQNVTLSCEQNLNHDAMYWYRQDPGQGLRLIYYSQIVNDFQKGDIAEGYSVSREKKESFPLTVTSAQKNPTAFYLCASSTWDQETQYFGPGTRLLVL.

The chain is built from TRBV27 and TRBJ2-7; D remains unclear. This CDR3 spans 13 amino acids. Trimming cost V 5 bases and J 3 bases, with 11 bases left between them. CDR1 is MNHEY and CDR2 is SMNVEV in the germline V gene (reference sequence). In DNA, the CDR3 is TGTGCCAGCAGTAGTCGGGCTAGCTACGAGCAGTACTTC. It codes for CASSSRASYEQYF.

The V and J genes are TRBV5-1 and TRBJ2-5, with TRBD1 matching over 10 bases. This CDR3 has 15 amino acids. Germline values: CDR1 SGHRS, CDR2 YFSETQ. V was pared by 4 bases and J by 3 bases, with 6 bases of the junction left unmatched. Here the CDR3 reads CASSPGGTGEETQYF. CDR3 nucleotide sequence: TGCGCCAGCAGCCCCGGAGGGACAGGGGAAGAGACCCAGTACTTC.

This rearrangement joins TRBV15 to TRBJ2-7; D is undetermined. The V gene's germline CDR1 is LNHNV and CDR2 YYDKDF (reference sequence). This CDR3 is built from 16 residues. V gave up 1 base and J gave up 2 bases, with 15 bases separating them. The CDR3 DNA is TGTGCCACCAGCAGAGTCGGAATAGCTGGGGCCTACGAGCAGTACTTC. This codes for CATSRVGIAGAYEQYF.

V and J are TRBV7-2 and TRBJ2-1; 7 nucleotides line up with TRBD2. Germline values: CDR1 SGHTA, CDR2 FQGNSA. J gave up 9 bases and V 7 bases, and 9 bases lay outside the gene matches. CDR3 length: 13 residues. The CDR3 sequence is CASTPKREGEQFF. The CDR3 DNA reads as TGTGCCAGCACCCCTAAGCGGGAAGGTGAGCAGTTCTTC.

The V gene is TRBV5-5, the J gene TRBJ1-5, with 7 bases matching TRBD1. Germline lookup yields CDR1 SGHKS and CDR2 YYEKEE (reference sequence). This CDR3 has 15 residues. Trimming removed 1 base from V and 4 bases from J; junction bases left unmatched: 5. Written as DNA, the CDR3 is TGTGCCAGCAGCTTGTCGGGACAGCAGAATCAGCCCCAGCATTTT. Amino acids: CASSLSGQQNQPQHF.

V and J are TRBV7-2 and TRBJ2-1; D not certain. The CDR3 spans 13 residues. V was clipped by 5 bases and J by 7 bases, with 12 bases between them. The germline gives CDR1 SGHTA, CDR2 FQGNSA. The CDR3 DNA follows: TGTGCCAGCAGCCCGTCGGCGTTGAATGAGCAGTTCTTC. Protein sequence: CASSPSALNEQFF.

The chain employs TRBV9 and TRBJ2-3, with 12 bases identical to TRBD2. This CDR3 region has 17 residues. Germline loops: CDR1 SGDLS, CDR2 YYNGEE. Losses at the gene ends were 0 bases for V and 0 bases for J; bases not matched to a gene: 2. As DNA, the CDR3 is TGTGCCAGCAGCGTAGGTCTAGCGGGAGGGAGCACAGATACGCAGTATTTT. Protein: CASSVGLAGGSTDTQYF.

This chain uses TRBV19 with TRBJ2-6; D is unresolved. Trimming removed 4 bases at V and 0 bases at J, with 7 bases between. The germline gives CDR1 LNHDA, CDR2 SQIVND (reference sequence). The CDR3 is 15 residues long. The CDR3 is CASSNPGSGANVLTF. The CDR3 DNA reads as TGTGCCAGTAGTAACCCAGGCTCTGGGGCCAACGTCCTGACTTTC.

J is TRBJ2-1 and V is TRBV2; the match to TRBD2 covers 7 bases. Germline V lookup: CDR1 SNHLY, CDR2 FYNNEI. The CDR3 spans 12 residues. J gave up 5 bases and V 7 bases, and 2 bases lay outside the gene matches. The CDR3 DNA reads TGTGCCAGCACGACTAGCAACAATGAGCAGTTCTTC. Its protein is CASTTSNNEQFF. Using reference TRBV2 and TRBJ2-1 for the parts outside the CDR3, the full variable domain is EPEVTQTPSHQVTQMGQEVILRCVPISNHLYFYWYRQILGQKVEFLVSFYNNEISEKSEIFDDQFSVERPDGSNFTLKIRSTKLEDSAMYFCASTTSNNEQFFGPGTRLTVL.

The chain is built from TRBV6-1 and TRBJ2-1; 9 positions match TRBD1. The CDR3 sequence is 16 residues long. Looked up from germline, CDR1 is MNHNS and CDR2 is SASEGT. With 4 bases clipped from V and 7 bases from J, the junction kept 11 bases outside the gene matches. The CDR3 DNA reads as TGTGCCAGCAGTGCCTTGTTGGGACAGGGAACAAATGAGCAGTTCTTC. It codes for CASSALLGQGTNEQFF.